Listed here are 14 T cell receptor beta chains from one sample, sequenced in a study of T cells in women clearing cervical HPV infection. The data were produced by immunoSEQ multiplex PCR, yet TCRdb's version contains in-frame clones alone and is incomplete. In all, the sample yields some 39,000 clones. Sequenced: blood buffy coat. These receptors all come from a woman between 18 and 70 years old with a cervical HPV16 infection that either progressed to CIN3+ or cleared (not recorded which).

Notes on this clone: The read stops 3 residues short of the end of the CDR3; the missing end is completed from the germline J gene. This sequence joins TRBV29-1 and TRBJ2-7; D possibly corresponds to TRBD2 (6 bases). The CDR3 is 13 amino acids. Germline V gives CDR1 SQVTM, CDR2 ANQGSEA. With 4 bases removed from V and 1 base from J, the gap between germline ends came to 11 bases. The CDR3 bases that were read are TGCAGCGTTGTCCGAGGGACTTCCTACGAG. Protein product: CSVVRGTSYE. The entire CDR3 protein reads CSVVRGTSYEQYF.

In regard to this clone: The read is 3 residues too short to cover the CDR3 end, so that end is filled in from the germline J gene. The chain couples TRBV20-1 to TRBJ2-2, with 7 bases that match TRBD1. Germline loops: CDR1 DFQATT, CDR2 SNEGSKA (reference sequence). Trimming removed 1 base from V and 3 bases from J; junction bases left unmatched: 5. CDR3 length: 15 amino acids. CDR3 residues: CSARVFGTDTGELFF. The CDR3 bases that were read are TGCAGTGCTAGAGTTTTCGGGACAGACACCGGGGAG.

About this clone: Read sequence stops 3 residues before the CDR3 end, and the germline J gene provides the missing end. V is TRBV7-2 and J is TRBJ2-3, with D maybe TRBD2 (6 bases). CDR3 length: 14 residues. CDR1 SGHTA and CDR2 FQGNSA come from the germline V gene. Incomplete CDR3 DNA: TGTGCCAGCAGCTTAGGACTAGGAGGGGAGACG. It is translated as CASSLGLGGET. The whole CDR3 region reads CASSLGLGGETQYF.

As concerns this clone: Other DNA sequences of this sample code for an identical CDR3. The DNA read from the CDR3 is TGCGCCAGCAGCGAGACTGCAGGGGGCGAGGGCTATGGC. Translation gives CASSETAGGEGYG. The full CDR3 protein is CASSETAGGEGYGYTF. This chain links TRBV5-1 with TRBJ1-2; 8 positions agree with TRBD1. Coverage ceases 3 residues before the CDR3 finishes, and the germline J gene fills in the end. The junction had 12 bases not matched to a gene; V was cut back by 4 bases and J by 4 bases. Per the germline V gene, CDR1 is SGHRS and CDR2 is YFSETQ. This CDR3 is 16 amino acids long.

In regard to this clone: The read ends 3 residues shy of where the CDR3 ends; the end is completed using the germline J gene. The chain joins TRBV20-1 to TRBJ1-5, with 10 bases fitting TRBD1. V dropped 0 bases and J dropped 6; count of bases not matched to a gene: 8. The CDR3 is 16 residues long. Germline assignment: CDR1 DFQATT and CDR2 SNEGSKA (reference sequence). Partial CDR3 DNA: TGCAGTGCTAGAGAGCCCGGGACAGGGGCCCGTCAGCCC. Its protein is CSAREPGTGARQP. From start to end, the CDR3 is CSAREPGTGARQPQHF.

A remark on this clone: The CDR3 goes on 3 residues after the read ends, and that part is filled in from the germline J gene. The chain uses TRBV7-2 and TRBJ1-1; 7 bases agree with TRBD1. V lost 5 bases to trimming and J lost 4 bases; unmatched junction nucleotides: 7. The CDR3 sequence is 14 residues long. CDR1 is SGHTA, CDR2 FQGNSA, per germline. Here the CDR3 reads CASSRDSVFTEAFF. The covered CDR3 bases are TGTGCCAGCAGCCGGGACAGCGTGTTCACTGAA.

Notes on this clone: The read comes to an end 3 residues before the CDR3 does, leaving the germline J gene to fill in the end. The V and J genes are TRBV19 and TRBJ2-1; 7 bases match TRBD2. V lost 6 bases to trimming and J lost 2 bases; unmatched junction nucleotides: 7. The CDR3 length is 15 residues. The germline V gene has CDR1 LNHDA and CDR2 SQIVND (reference sequence). CDR3 DNA, as far as it was read: TGTGCCAGTAGACTTACTAGCGAGCCCTACAATGAG. It translates to CASRLTSEPYNE. The whole CDR3 protein reads CASRLTSEPYNEQFF.

In the case of this clone: The read ends 3 residues before the CDR3 terminus; that terminus is restored from the germline J gene. The chain links TRBV18 to TRBJ1-1; D possibly corresponds to TRBD1 (6 bases). Germline V lookup: CDR1 KGHSH, CDR2 LQKENI. This CDR3 has 13 amino acids. Deletions cut 5 bases from V and 4 bases from J, with 11 bases between. Partial CDR3 DNA: TGTGCCAGCTCAGCCGGGACACCCACTGAA. Translation gives CASSAGTPTE. The CDR3, in full, reads CASSAGTPTEAFF.

With respect to this clone: The CDR3 end lies 3 residues beyond the end of the read and is filled in from the germline J gene. The V gene is TRBV2, the J gene TRBJ1-1; 7 bases align to TRBD1. This CDR3 has 14 amino acids. The ends lost 5 bases at V and 0 bases at J; junction bases unmatched: 3. Germline loops: CDR1 SNHLY, CDR2 FYNNEI. The CDR3 sequence is CASSPDRLNTEAFF. The covered CDR3 bases are TGTGCCAGCAGTCCGGACAGGCTGAACACTGAA. Combining the CDR3 with reference TRBV2 and TRBJ1-1 gives the whole variable domain EPEVTQTPSHQVTQMGQEVILRCVPISNHLYFYWYRQILGQKVEFLVSFYNNEISEKSEIFDDQFSVERPDGSNFTLKIRSTKLEDSAMYFCASSPDRLNTEAFFGQGTRLTVV.

As for this clone: The read terminates 3 residues before the CDR3 end, so the remaining end is supplied by the germline J gene. The chain recombines TRBV5-5 with TRBJ2-3; D may be TRBD2 (7 bases). Per the germline V gene, CDR1 is SGHKS and CDR2 is YYEKEE (reference sequence). CDR3 size: 15 residues. The CDR3 bases that were read are TGTGCCAGCAGCTTGGCGGGGGGCCCTCAAGAGACG. This gives the protein CASSLAGGPQET. The whole CDR3 reads CASSLAGGPQETQYF. Full variable domain (outside the CDR3, taken from reference TRBV5-5 and TRBJ2-3): DAGVTQSPTHLIKTRGQQVTLRCSPISGHKSVSWYQQVLGQGPQFIFQYYEKEERGRGNFPDRFSARQFPNYSSELNVNALLLGDSALYLCASSLAGGPQETQYFGPGTRLTVL.

Points on this clone: The CDR3 end lies 3 residues beyond the end of the read and is filled in from the germline J gene. The chain links TRBV27 to TRBJ2-7, with D unclear. The CDR3 has 15 amino acids. The germline gives CDR1 MNHEY, CDR2 SMNVEV (reference sequence). V was pared by 6 bases and J by 0 bases, with 15 bases between. The covered CDR3 bases are TGTGCCAGCAGACTCCCCAGCAACAGCTCCTACGAG. Encoded protein: CASRLPSNSSYE. The entire CDR3 sequence reads CASRLPSNSSYEQYF.

Regarding this clone: The CDR3 goes on 3 residues after the read ends, and that part is filled in from the germline J gene. This chain uses TRBV7-3 with TRBJ2-1, with TRBD1 identical over 10 bases. CDR1 is SGHTA, CDR2 FQGTGA, per germline. CDR3 length: 15 residues. V was clipped by 6 bases and J by 1 base; unmatched bases: 3. Incomplete CDR3 DNA: TGTGCCAGCAGACCGGACAGGGGGTCCTACAATGAG. Amino acid sequence: CASRPDRGSYNE. The whole CDR3 region reads CASRPDRGSYNEQFF. The full variable domain, in which reference TRBV7-3 and TRBJ2-1 provide the parts outside the CDR3, is GAGVSQTPSNKVTEKGKYVELRCDPISGHTALYWYRQSLGQGPEFLIYFQGTGAADDSGLPNDRFFAVRPEGSVSTLKIQRTERGDSAVYLCASRPDRGSYNEQFFGPGTRLTVL.

About this clone: The read stops 3 residues short of the end of the CDR3; the missing end is completed from the germline J gene. This chain links TRBV5-1 with TRBJ2-1; D unclear. Germline-derived CDR1 and CDR2 are SGHRS and YFSETQ. The CDR3 sequence is 16 residues long. V was clipped by 4 bases and J by 3 bases, with 17 bases between them. CDR3: CASSPNPLGGYNEQFF. CDR3 DNA, as far as it was read: TGCGCCAGCAGCCCCAATCCCTTAGGCGGCTACAATGAG.

Of note for this clone: The read stops 3 residues short of the end of the CDR3; the missing end is completed from the germline J gene. This sequence joins TRBV18 and TRBJ1-1; weak D call: TRBD1 (6 bases). Germline V gene lookup returns CDR1 KGHSH and CDR2 LQKENI. This CDR3 spans 16 amino acids. CDR3 region: CASSRLAGATSDTAFF. CDR3 DNA (partial): TGTGCCAGCTCACGTCTAGCGGGGGCCACCTCGGATACG.